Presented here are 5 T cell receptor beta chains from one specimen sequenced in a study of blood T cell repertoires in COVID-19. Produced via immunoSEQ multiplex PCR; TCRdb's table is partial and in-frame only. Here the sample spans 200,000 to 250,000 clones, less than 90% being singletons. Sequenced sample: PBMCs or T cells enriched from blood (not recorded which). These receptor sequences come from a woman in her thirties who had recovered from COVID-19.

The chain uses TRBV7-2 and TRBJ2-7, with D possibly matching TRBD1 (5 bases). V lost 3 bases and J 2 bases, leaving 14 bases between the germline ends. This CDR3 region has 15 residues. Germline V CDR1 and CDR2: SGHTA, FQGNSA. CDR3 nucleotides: TGTGCCAGCAGCTTCTGGCGGACAACTACCTACGAGCAGTACTTC. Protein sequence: CASSFWRTTTYEQYF.

The CDR3, as DNA: TGTGCCAGCAGTTACTCGCCTGACTTTATAAGCTCCTACAATGAGCAGTTCTTC. As protein: CASSYSPDFISSYNEQFF. The J gene is TRBJ2-1, the V gene TRBV6-2 or TRBV6-3, with D unresolved. CDR1 and CDR2 (germline): MNHEY, SVGEGT. The CDR3 has 18 amino acids. Trimming took off 0 bases at V and 0 bases at J, with 15 bases between the two ends.

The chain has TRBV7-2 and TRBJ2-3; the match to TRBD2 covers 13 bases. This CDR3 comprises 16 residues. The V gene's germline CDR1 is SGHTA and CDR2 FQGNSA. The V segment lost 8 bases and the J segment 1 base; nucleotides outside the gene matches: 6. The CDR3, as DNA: TGTGCCAGCCGTAGGACTAGCGGGAGCCGCACAGATACGCAGTATTTT. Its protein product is CASRRTSGSRTDTQYF.

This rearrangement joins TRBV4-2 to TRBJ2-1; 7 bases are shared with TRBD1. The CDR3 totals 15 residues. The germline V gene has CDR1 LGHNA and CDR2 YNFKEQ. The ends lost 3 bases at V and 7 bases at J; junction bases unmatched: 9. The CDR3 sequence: CASSQGNRGVNEQFF. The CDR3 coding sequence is TGTGCCAGCAGCCAGGGAAACAGGGGTGTGAATGAGCAGTTCTTC.

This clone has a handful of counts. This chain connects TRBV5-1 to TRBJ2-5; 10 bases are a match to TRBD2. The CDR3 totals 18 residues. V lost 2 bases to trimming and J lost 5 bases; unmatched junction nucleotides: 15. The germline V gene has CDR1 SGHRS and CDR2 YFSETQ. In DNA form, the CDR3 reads TGCGCCAGCAGCTTTTCGCTAGCGGGGGTTTTATCGGCCGAGACCCAGTACTTC. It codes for CASSFSLAGVLSAETQYF.